These T cell receptor beta chains were read from a single sample in a study of T cell responses to AZD1222 COVID-19 vaccine. Using immunoSEQ multiplex PCR, the repertoire was profiled, and TCRdb retains in-frame clones only, with some absent. The data contain some 150,000 clones, 80% to 95% of them seen just once; the ten biggest clones take up roughly 3.5%. The sample was peripheral blood, taken 28 days after the second AZD1222 dose. These receptors were collected from an adult who received the AZD1222 COVID-19 vaccine. Each CDR3 is given with its conserved first and last residue. The D gene is left open where the match is weak. Size is stated for part of the rows, as once, few or many counts, or as a class when the clone is expanded.

size: NA
V: TRBV2
D: NA
J: TRBJ1-1
DNA: TGTGCCAGCAGTGAAGCACGGGATGAAGCTTTCTTT
CDR3: CASSEARDEAFF

size: NA
V: TRBV29-1
D: TRBD1
J: TRBJ1-2
DNA: TGCAGCGTATTACAGGGGGCCCAAGGCGGCTACACCTTC
CDR3: CSVLQGAQGGYTF

size: NA
V: TRBV19
D: TRBD1
J: TRBJ2-7
DNA: TGTGCCAGTAGTCTCTACCCCGGGACAGTAGTCTTCGAGCAGTACTTC
CDR3: CASSLYPGTVVFEQYF

size: NA
V: TRBV15
D: TRBD1
J: TRBJ1-5
DNA: TGTGCCACCAGCAGAGCAGGGGGGAGCAATCAGCCCCAGCATTTT
CDR3: CATSRAGGSNQPQHF

size: NA
V: TRBV15
D: NA
J: TRBJ2-5
DNA: TGTGCCACCAGCAGAGAGCGGGAAGAGACCCAGTACTTC
CDR3: CATSREREETQYF

size: NA
V: TRBV6-2/TRBV6-3
D: NA
J: TRBJ2-2
DNA: TGTGCCAGCAGTTATGGAGGGTTCACCGGGGAGCTGTTTTTT
CDR3: CASSYGGFTGELFF

size: once
V: TRBV5-1
D: TRBD2
J: TRBJ2-3
DNA: TGCGCCAGCAGCTTGGTTTCTAGCGGGACCACAGATACGCAGTATTTT
CDR3: CASSLVSSGTTDTQYF

size: NA
V: TRBV7-9
D: NA
J: TRBJ2-5
DNA: TGTGCCAGCAGCTCAACTAGAGGAAAAGAGACCCAGTACTTC
CDR3: CASSSTRGKETQYF

size: NA
V: TRBV14
D: NA
J: TRBJ1-4
DNA: TGTGCCAGCAGCCAACAGTCTGAAAAACTGTTTTTT
CDR3: CASSQQSEKLFF

size: NA
V: TRBV6-5
D: TRBD1
J: TRBJ2-7
DNA: TGTGCCAGCAGTTACCCTAACAGGGGGTTCCCCTACGAGCAGTACTTC
CDR3: CASSYPNRGFPYEQYF

size: NA
V: TRBV7-3
D: NA
J: TRBJ2-5
DNA: TGTGCCAGCAGCTTAAATTTCCAAGAGACCCAGTACTTC
CDR3: CASSLNFQETQYF

size: NA
V: TRBV28
D: TRBD1
J: TRBJ1-1
DNA: TGTGCCAGCAGTCCGGACAGGGGGGGGACTGAAGCTTTCTTT
CDR3: CASSPDRGGTEAFF

size: NA
V: TRBV14
D: NA
J: TRBJ2-3
DNA: TGTGCCAGCAGCCAAGAAACAGATACGCAGTATTTT
CDR3: CASSQETDTQYF

size: NA
V: TRBV19
D: NA
J: TRBJ1-1
DNA: TGTGCCAGTAGTCCCAGGGTGCGAACTGAAGCTTTCTTT
CDR3: CASSPRVRTEAFF

size: NA
V: TRBV7-2
D: TRBD2
J: TRBJ2-1
DNA: TGTGCCAGCAGCTTAGTTCCCCTAGCGGGAGGCAATGAGCAGTTCTTC
CDR3: CASSLVPLAGGNEQFF

size: NA
V: TRBV29-1
D: NA
J: TRBJ1-3
DNA: TGCAGCGCTCGGGAGACAGTCTCTGGAAACACCATATATTTT
CDR3: CSARETVSGNTIYF

size: NA
V: TRBV29-1
D: NA
J: TRBJ1-1
DNA: TGCAGCGTTGAACGGCAGGGGAACACTGAAGCTTTCTTT
CDR3: CSVERQGNTEAFF

size: NA
V: TRBV7-8
D: TRBD1
J: TRBJ2-7
DNA: TGTGCCAGCAGCCGGCCCGGGACAGCCTCCTACGAGCAGTACTTC
CDR3: CASSRPGTASYEQYF

size: NA
V: TRBV2
D: NA
J: TRBJ1-5
DNA: TGTGCCAGCAGTGAGGACTTACCGGGCAATCAGCCCCAGCATTTT
CDR3: CASSEDLPGNQPQHF

size: once
V: TRBV27
D: NA
J: TRBJ1-1
DNA: TGTGCCAGCAGTTTTGGCACTGAAGCTTTCTTT
CDR3: CASSFGTEAFF

size: NA
V: TRBV15
D: TRBD2
J: TRBJ2-3
DNA: TGTGCCACCAGCAGAGCGGGAGGGTACACAGATACGCAGTATTTT
CDR3: CATSRAGGYTDTQYF

size: NA
V: TRBV24-1
D: TRBD2
J: TRBJ2-1
DNA: TGTGCCACCAGTGGACTAGCGGTAAACAATGAGCAGTTCTTC
CDR3: CATSGLAVNNEQFF

size: few
V: TRBV28
D: NA
J: TRBJ2-7
DNA: TGTGCCAGCAGTGCACCGGGGGAATCCTACGAGCAGTACTTC
CDR3: CASSAPGESYEQYF

size: once
V: TRBV30
D: TRBD1
J: TRBJ1-2
DNA: TGTGCCTGGAGTGCATCAGGGGGCATCTATGGCTACACCTTC
CDR3: CAWSASGGIYGYTF

size: NA
V: TRBV7-2
D: NA
J: TRBJ2-7
DNA: TGTGCCAGCAGCTTAGAGGTAGGCCGCGAGCAGTACTTC
CDR3: CASSLEVGREQYF

size: NA
V: TRBV12-3/TRBV12-4
D: NA
J: TRBJ2-2
DNA: TGTGCCAGCAGTTTTCCAAACACCGGGGAGCTGTTTTTT
CDR3: CASSFPNTGELFF

size: NA
V: TRBV6-5
D: NA
J: TRBJ1-1
DNA: TGTGCCAGCAGTTACAGCCCGCGGTCGAACACTGAAGCTTTCTTT
CDR3: CASSYSPRSNTEAFF

size: NA
V: TRBV28
D: NA
J: TRBJ2-5
DNA: TGTGCCAGCAGTTTGGCAGGGACAGAGACCCAGTACTTC
CDR3: CASSLAGTETQYF

size: NA
V: TRBV4-1
D: NA
J: TRBJ2-1
DNA: TGCGCCAGCAGCCTCTTTGGGGAGGCCTCCTACAATGAGCAGTTCTTC
CDR3: CASSLFGEASYNEQFF

size: NA
V: TRBV4-2
D: TRBD1
J: TRBJ1-5
DNA: TGTGCCAGCAGCCTGGGGACAGACAATCAGCCCCAGCATTTT
CDR3: CASSLGTDNQPQHF

size: NA
V: TRBV11-1
D: NA
J: TRBJ2-7
DNA: TGTGCCCTCCCCGGACAGAAACCCTACGAGCAGTACTTC
CDR3: CALPGQKPYEQYF

size: NA
V: TRBV7-2
D: TRBD2
J: TRBJ2-5
DNA: TGTGCCAGCAGCTTATCTCGGACTAGAAAAGAGACCCAGTACTTC
CDR3: CASSLSRTRKETQYF

size: NA
V: TRBV5-4
D: NA
J: TRBJ1-3
DNA: TGTGCCAGCAGCTTGGCGTCTGGAAACACCATATATTTT
CDR3: CASSLASGNTIYF

size: NA
V: TRBV14
D: TRBD2
J: TRBJ2-1
DNA: TGTGCCAGCAACCAAATAAGCGGGAGGGCCTACAATGAGCAGTTCTTC
CDR3: CASNQISGRAYNEQFF

size: NA
V: TRBV7-9
D: NA
J: TRBJ1-1
DNA: TGTGCCAGCAGCTTAGGGCGGGGAAACACTGAAGCTTTCTTT
CDR3: CASSLGRGNTEAFF

size: NA
V: TRBV3-1/TRBV3-2
D: NA
J: TRBJ1-1
DNA: TGTGCCAGCAGCCAAGATCTAGTGAACACTGAAGCTTTCTTT
CDR3: CASSQDLVNTEAFF

size: NA
V: TRBV9
D: TRBD2
J: TRBJ2-1
DNA: TGTGCCAGCAGCGCAGTTTCTAGCGGGAGGATTTACAATGAGCAGTTCTTC
CDR3: CASSAVSSGRIYNEQFF

size: NA
V: TRBV11-2
D: NA
J: TRBJ2-3
DNA: TGTGCCAGCAGCTCCGAGGCGGATACGCAGTATTTT
CDR3: CASSSEADTQYF

size: NA
V: TRBV29-1
D: TRBD1
J: TRBJ2-7
DNA: TGCAGCGCAGTAACAGGGGCCACATACGAGCAGTACTTC
CDR3: CSAVTGATYEQYF